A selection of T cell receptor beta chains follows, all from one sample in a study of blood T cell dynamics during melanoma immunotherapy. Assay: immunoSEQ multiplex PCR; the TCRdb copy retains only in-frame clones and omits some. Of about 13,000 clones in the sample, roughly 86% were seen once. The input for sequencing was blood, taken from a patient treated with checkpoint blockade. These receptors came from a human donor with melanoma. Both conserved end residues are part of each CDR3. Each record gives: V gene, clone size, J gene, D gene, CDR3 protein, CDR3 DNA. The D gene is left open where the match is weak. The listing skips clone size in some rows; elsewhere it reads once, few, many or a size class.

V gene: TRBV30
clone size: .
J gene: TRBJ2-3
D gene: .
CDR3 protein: CAWRTPHHTDTQYF
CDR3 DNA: TGTGCCTGGAGGACTCCGCACCACACAGATACGCAGTATTTT

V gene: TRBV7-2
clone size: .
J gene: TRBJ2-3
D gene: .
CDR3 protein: CASSPGGLEGRVSADTQYF
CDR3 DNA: TGTGCCAGCAGCCCAGGAGGTTTAGAGGGCAGGGTATCGGCCGATACGCAGTATTTT

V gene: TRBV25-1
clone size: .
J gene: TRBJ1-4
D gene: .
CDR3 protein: CASSVWTLGEKLFF
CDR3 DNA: TGTGCCAGCAGTGTTTGGACTTTGGGGGAAAAACTGTTTTTT

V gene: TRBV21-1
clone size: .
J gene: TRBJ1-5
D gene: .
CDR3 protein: CASRRQEGGPQHF
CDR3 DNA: TGTGCCAGCAGGCGACAGGAGGGGGGGCCCCAGCATTTT

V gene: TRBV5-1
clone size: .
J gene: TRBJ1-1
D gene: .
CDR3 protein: CASSPDGEGTEAFF
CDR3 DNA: TGCGCCAGCAGTCCGGACGGGGAGGGAACTGAAGCTTTCTTT

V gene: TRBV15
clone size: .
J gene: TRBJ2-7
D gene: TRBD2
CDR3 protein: CATSLAGAYEQYF
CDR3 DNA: TGTGCCACCTCACTAGCGGGAGCCTACGAGCAGTACTTC

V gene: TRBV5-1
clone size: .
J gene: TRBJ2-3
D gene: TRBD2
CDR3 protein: CASSSPGGRAGGADTQYF
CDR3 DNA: TGCGCCAGCAGCTCTCCCGGAGGGAGAGCGGGAGGGGCAGATACGCAGTATTTT

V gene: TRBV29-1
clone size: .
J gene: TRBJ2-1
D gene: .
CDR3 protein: CSVGRSYNEQFF
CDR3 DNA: TGCAGCGTGGGGAGAAGTTACAATGAGCAGTTCTTC

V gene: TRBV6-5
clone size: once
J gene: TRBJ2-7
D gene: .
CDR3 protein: CASSYRAGNLEQYF
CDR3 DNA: TGTGCCAGCAGTTACCGAGCAGGGAACCTGGAGCAGTACTTC

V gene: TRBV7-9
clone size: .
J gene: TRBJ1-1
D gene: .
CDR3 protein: CASSGGWENTEAFF
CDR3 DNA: TGTGCCAGCAGTGGGGGTTGGGAGAACACTGAAGCTTTCTTT

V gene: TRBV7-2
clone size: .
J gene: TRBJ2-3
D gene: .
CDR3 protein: CASSSVDTQYF
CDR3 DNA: TGTGCCAGCAGCTCGGTGGATACGCAGTATTTT

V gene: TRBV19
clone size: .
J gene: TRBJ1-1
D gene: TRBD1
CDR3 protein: CASSGQGAWRGTEAFF
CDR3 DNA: TGTGCCAGTAGTGGACAGGGGGCGTGGAGGGGCACTGAAGCTTTCTTT

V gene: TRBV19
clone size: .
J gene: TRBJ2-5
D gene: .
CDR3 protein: CASTGGPSRETQYF
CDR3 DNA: TGTGCCAGTACCGGAGGCCCTAGTAGGGAGACCCAGTACTTC

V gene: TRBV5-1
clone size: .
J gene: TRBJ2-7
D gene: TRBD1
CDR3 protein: CASSWGDRGYEQYF
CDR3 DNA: TGCGCCAGCAGCTGGGGGGACAGGGGGTACGAGCAGTACTTC

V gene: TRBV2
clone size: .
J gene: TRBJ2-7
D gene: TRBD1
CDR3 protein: CASSLGAGGVSEQYF
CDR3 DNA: TGTGCCAGCAGCCTCGGGGCAGGGGGCGTGTCCGAGCAGTACTTC

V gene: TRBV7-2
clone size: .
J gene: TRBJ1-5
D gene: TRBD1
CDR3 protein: CASSSQGALGNQPQHF
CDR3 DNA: TGTGCCAGCAGCTCACAGGGGGCGCTTGGCAATCAGCCCCAGCATTTT

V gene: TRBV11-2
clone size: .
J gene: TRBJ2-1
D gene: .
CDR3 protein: CASSLELYNEQFF
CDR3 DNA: TGTGCCAGCAGCTTAGAGCTGTACAATGAGCAGTTCTTC

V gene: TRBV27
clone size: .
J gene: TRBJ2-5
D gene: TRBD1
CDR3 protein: CASSLVGQGLETQYF
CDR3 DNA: TGTGCCAGCAGTTTAGTTGGACAGGGGTTGGAGACCCAGTACTTC

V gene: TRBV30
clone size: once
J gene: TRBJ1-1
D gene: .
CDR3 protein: CAYNINTEAFF
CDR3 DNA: TGTGCCTATAACATCAACACTGAAGCTTTCTTT

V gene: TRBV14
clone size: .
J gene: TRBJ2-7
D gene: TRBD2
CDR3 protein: CASSKGLERSYEQYF
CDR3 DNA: TGTGCCAGCAGCAAGGGACTAGAAAGGAGCTACGAGCAGTACTTC

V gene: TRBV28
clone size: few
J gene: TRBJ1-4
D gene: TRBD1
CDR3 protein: CASRFAGTDNEKLFF
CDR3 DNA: TGTGCCAGCCGTTTCGCCGGGACAGATAATGAAAAACTGTTTTTT

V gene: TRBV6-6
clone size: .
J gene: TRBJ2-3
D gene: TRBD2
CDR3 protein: CASSYSGGLTDTQYF
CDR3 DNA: TGTGCCAGCAGTTACTCGGGAGGGCTCACAGATACGCAGTATTTT

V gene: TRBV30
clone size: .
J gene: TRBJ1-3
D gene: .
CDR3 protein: CAWGVGFSGNTIYF
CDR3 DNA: TGTGCCTGGGGCGTGGGGTTCTCTGGAAACACCATATATTTT

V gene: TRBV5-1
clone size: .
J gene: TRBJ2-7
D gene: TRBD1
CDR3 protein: CASSLNPGTGGTEQYF
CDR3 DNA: TGCGCCAGCAGCTTGAATCCTGGGACAGGGGGGACCGAGCAGTACTTC

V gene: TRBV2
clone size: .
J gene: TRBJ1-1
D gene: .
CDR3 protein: CARRRGPRNTEAFF
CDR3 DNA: TGTGCCCGCAGGAGGGGCCCACGGAACACTGAAGCTTTCTTT

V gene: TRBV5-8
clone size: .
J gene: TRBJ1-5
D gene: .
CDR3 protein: CASRKIGSLNQPQHF
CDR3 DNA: TGTGCCAGCAGGAAGATCGGCAGCCTAAATCAGCCCCAGCATTTT

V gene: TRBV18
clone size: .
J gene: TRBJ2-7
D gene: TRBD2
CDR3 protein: CASSQIRLADQSYEQYF
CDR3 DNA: TGTGCCAGCTCACAAATCAGACTAGCGGACCAATCCTACGAGCAGTACTTC

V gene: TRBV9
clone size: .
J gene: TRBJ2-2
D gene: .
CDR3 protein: CASSVGMTRARDTGELFF
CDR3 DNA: TGTGCCAGCAGCGTAGGGATGACCAGAGCTAGGGACACCGGGGAGCTGTTTTTT

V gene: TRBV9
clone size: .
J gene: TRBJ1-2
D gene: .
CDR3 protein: CASSTPYGYTF
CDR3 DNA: TGTGCCAGCAGCACCCCGTATGGCTACACCTTC

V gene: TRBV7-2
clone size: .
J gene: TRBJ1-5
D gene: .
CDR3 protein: CASSRGGDQPQHF
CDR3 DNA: TGTGCCAGCAGCCGGGGAGGAGATCAGCCCCAGCATTTT

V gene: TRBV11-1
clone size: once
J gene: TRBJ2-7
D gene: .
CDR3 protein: CASSLLGQPLYYEQYF
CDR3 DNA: TGTGCCAGCAGCCTTTTAGGACAGCCGCTATACTACGAGCAGTACTTC

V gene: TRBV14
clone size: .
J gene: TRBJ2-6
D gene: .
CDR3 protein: CASSSRSGANVLTF
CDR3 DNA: TGTGCCAGCTCGAGCCGCTCTGGGGCCAACGTCCTGACTTTC

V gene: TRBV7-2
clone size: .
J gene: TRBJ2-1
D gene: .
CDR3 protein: CASSLSGRSYNEQFF
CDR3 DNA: TGTGCCAGCAGCTTATCCGGAAGGTCCTACAATGAGCAGTTCTTC

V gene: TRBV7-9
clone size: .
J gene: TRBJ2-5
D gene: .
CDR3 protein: CASRLQETQYF
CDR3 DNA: TGTGCCAGCAGGCTACAAGAGACCCAGTACTTC

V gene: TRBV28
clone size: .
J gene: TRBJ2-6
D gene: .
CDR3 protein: CASSCPKTGTNVLTF
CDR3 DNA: TGTGCCAGCTCCTGCCCCAAAACGGGGACCAACGTCCTGACTTTC